This TCR beta chain was identified in a study of blood T cell repertoires in COVID-19. TCRdb's table, derived via immunoSEQ multiplex PCR, lists solely in-frame clones and lacks some. This sample yields 7,000 to 9,000 clones, of which about 84% are seen a single time; approximately 29% belongs to the top ten. Sequencing used peripheral blood. The TCR comes from a human donor in a cohort sampled during active COVID-19.

CDR3 amino acids: CASSQVGGNYGYTF. CDR3 sequence (DNA): TGTGCCAGCAGCCAAGTCGGCGGGAACTATGGCTACACCTTC. This chain connects TRBV3-1 (or the pseudogene TRBV3-2) to TRBJ1-2; no firm D call. The germline gives CDR1 LGHDT, CDR2 YNNKEL (reference sequence). This CDR3 region has 14 residues. Trimming shortened V by 1 base and J by 2 bases, and 8 bases separated the two germline ends.